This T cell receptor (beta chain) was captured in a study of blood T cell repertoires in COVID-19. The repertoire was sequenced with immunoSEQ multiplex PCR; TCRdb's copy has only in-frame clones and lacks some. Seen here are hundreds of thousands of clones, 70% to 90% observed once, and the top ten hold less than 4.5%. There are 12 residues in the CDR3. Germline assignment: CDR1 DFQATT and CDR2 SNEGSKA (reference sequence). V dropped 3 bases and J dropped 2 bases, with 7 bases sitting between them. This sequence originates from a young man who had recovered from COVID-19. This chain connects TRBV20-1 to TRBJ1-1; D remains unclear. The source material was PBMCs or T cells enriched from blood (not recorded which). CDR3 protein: CSASPVNTEAFF. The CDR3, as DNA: TGCAGTGCTAGTCCCGTTAACACTGAAGCTTTCTTT.